Detailed here is one TCR beta chain. The V segment lost 4 bases and the J segment 6 bases; nucleotides outside the gene matches: 8. CDR1 is LNHNV and CDR2 is YYDKDF in the germline V gene (reference sequence). This CDR3 comprises 15 residues. The entry originates in a study of blood T cell repertoires in COVID-19. Study details: Samples representing acute and convalescent COVID-19 were sourced from the United States, Italy and Spain. Sources were T cells, B-cell-depleted T cells, or PBMCs; the material itself was cDNA or gDNA.

As originally analysed: Reference gene primer amplification yielded estimated nucleated cell counts. The repertoire was sequenced with immunoSEQ multiplex PCR; TCRdb's copy has only in-frame clones and lacks some. The DNA was the basis for D and trimming; V, J and clone size are from that table. The data show about 140,000 clones, 65% to 85% seen once. The source is a human donor in a cohort sampled during active COVID-19. This rearrangement joins TRBV15 to TRBJ1-5; 8 nucleotides agree with TRBD1. Source material: peripheral blood. The CDR3 here is CATSNRTGFVQPQHF. DNA for the CDR3: TGTGCCACCAGCAATAGGACAGGGTTCGTTCAGCCCCAGCATTTT.